Described below is a single T cell receptor beta chain sequence and its context. Its antigen is unidentified. The entry originates in a study of cytomegalovirus exposure and HLA in healthy donors. Study observations and caveats: The study flagged approximately 180 TCR beta chains as cytomegalovirus-associated. Most TCR beta V segments were productive about 90% or about 30% of the time in an earlier analysis. The study had only CMV serostatus as immune exposure information.

60 Vbeta and 13 Jbeta primers were used in PCR. Generated by immunoSEQ multiplex PCR, the TCRdb table keeps only in-frame clones and is missing some. The sample lists about 200,000 clones, roughly 80% occurring once. The V end was cut by 5 bases, the J end by 5 bases, with 10 bases between. Germline V lookup: CDR1 SGHTA, CDR2 FQGNSA. The CDR3 is made up of 13 amino acids. This receptor was identified in a man aged 30 to 45 in good health and CMV-seronegative. The chain is built from TRBV7-2 and TRBJ1-3; the D gene is possibly TRBD1 (5 bases). The sequencing input was PBMCs. CDR3 bases: TGTGCCAGCAGCCCTGGGGCGAGAAACACCATATATTTT. This encodes CASSPGARNTIYF.